The TCR beta chain under discussion was sequenced for a study of T cell changes during pregnancy in multiple sclerosis. This table comes from immunoSEQ multiplex PCR, and its TCRdb copy is limited to in-frame clones, with some not included. Of tens of thousands of clones in the sample, 90% were seen once. Trimming shortened V by 5 bases and J by 1 base, and 11 bases separated the two germline ends. The V gene's germline CDR1 is MDHEN and CDR2 SYDVKM. This CDR3 is 14 amino acids long. This chain joins TRBV28 and TRBJ1-1; D unresolved. This specimen consisted of CD4+ T cells from peripheral blood mononuclear cells, obtained in the first trimester of pregnancy. The sequence came from a female donor with multiple sclerosis, enrolled in a pregnancy study. CDR3 nucleotide sequence: TGTGCCAGCAGTCCCCAGATCGCGAACACTGAAGCTTTCTTT. Protein: CASSPQIANTEAFF.